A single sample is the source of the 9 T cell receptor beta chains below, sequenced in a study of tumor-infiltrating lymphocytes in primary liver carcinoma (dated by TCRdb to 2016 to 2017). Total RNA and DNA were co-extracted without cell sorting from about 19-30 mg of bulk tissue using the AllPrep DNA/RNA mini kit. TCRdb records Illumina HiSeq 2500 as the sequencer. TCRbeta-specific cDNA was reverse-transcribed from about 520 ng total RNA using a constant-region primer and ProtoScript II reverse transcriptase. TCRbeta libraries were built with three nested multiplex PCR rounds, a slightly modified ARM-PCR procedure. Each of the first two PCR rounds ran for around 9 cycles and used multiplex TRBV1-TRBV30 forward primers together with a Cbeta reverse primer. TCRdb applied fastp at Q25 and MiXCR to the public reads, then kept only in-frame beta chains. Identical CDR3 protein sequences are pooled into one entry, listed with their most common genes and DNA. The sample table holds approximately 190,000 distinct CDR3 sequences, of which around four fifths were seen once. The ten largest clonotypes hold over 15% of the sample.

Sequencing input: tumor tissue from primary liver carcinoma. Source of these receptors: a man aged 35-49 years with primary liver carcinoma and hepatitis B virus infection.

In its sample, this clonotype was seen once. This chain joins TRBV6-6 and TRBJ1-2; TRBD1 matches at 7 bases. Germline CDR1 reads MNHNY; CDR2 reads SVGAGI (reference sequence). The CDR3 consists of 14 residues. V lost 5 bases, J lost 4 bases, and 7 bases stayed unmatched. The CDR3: CASSPDRDSYGYTF. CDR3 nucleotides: TGTGCCAGCAGTCCCGACAGGGACTCCTATGGCTACACCTTC.

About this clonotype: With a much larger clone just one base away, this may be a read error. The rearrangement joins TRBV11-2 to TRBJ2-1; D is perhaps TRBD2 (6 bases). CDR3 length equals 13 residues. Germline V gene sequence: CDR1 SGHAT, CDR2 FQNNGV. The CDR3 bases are TGTACCAGCAGCTTAGATCGGGGGAATGAGCAGTTCTTC. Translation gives CTSSLDRGNEQFF.

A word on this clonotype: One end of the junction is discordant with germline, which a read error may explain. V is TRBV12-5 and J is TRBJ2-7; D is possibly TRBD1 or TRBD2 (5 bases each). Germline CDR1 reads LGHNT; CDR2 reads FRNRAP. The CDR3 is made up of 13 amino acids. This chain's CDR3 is CASDGTGSYEHHF. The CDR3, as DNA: TGTGCCAGTGATGGGACCGGTTCCTACGAGCATCACTTC.

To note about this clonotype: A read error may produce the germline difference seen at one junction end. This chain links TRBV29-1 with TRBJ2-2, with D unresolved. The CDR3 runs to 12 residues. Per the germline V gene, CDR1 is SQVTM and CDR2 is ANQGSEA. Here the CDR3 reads CSVMGNTAELFF. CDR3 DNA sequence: TGCAGCGTTATGGGTAACACCGCGGAGCTTTTTTTT.

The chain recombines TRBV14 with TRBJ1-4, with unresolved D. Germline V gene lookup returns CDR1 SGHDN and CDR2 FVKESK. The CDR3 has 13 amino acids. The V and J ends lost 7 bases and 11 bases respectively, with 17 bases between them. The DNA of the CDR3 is TGTGCCAGCACCTACTCCTTCCAAGGGAAACTGTTTTTT. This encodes CASTYSFQGKLFF.

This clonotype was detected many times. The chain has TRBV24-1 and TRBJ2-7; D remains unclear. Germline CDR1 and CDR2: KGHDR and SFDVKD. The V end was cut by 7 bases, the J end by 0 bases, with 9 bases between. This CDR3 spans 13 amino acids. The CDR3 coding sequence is TGTGCCACCAGCAACGCGGCCTCCTACGAGCAGTACTTC. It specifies CATSNAASYEQYF.

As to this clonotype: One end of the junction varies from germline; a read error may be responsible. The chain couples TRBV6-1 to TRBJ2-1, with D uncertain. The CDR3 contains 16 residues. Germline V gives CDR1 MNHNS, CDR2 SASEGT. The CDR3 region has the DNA TGTTCCAGCACCCCTTATCTTAGCAGAGGATACAATGAGCAGTTCTTC. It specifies CSSTPYLSRGYNEQFF.

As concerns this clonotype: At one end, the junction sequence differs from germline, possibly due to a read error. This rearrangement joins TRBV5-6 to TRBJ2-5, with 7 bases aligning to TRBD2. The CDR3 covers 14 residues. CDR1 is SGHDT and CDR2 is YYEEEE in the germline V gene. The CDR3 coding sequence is TGTGCCAGCAACTTGGAGACTAGCCAAGAGACCCAATACTTC. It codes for CASNLETSQETQYF.

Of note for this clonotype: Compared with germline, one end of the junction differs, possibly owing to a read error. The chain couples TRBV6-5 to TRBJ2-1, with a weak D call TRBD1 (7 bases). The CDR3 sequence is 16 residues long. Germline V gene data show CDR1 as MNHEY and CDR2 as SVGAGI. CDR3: CASRTKGGLIRGEHFF. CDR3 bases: TGTGCCAGTAGGACTAAAGGGGGCCTGATTCGCGGTGAGCATTTCTTC.